The sequence of this T cell receptor (beta chain) was determined in a study of beta chain features in type 1 diabetes. Study-wide points: All four CD4+ subsets from Type 1 diabetes patients carried moderately but significantly shorter TCRB CDR3s.

Germline loops: CDR1 KGHSH, CDR2 LQKENI. The CDR3 length is 13 residues. Trimming took off 8 bases at V and 0 bases at J, with 10 bases between the two ends. The entirety of the isolated RNA underwent reverse transcription, so expressed TCRB transcripts were sequenced. Sequencing used immunoSEQ multiplex PCR; TCRdb keeps in-frame clones, though not all of them. The sample contains 280,000 or so clones, around 16% of which appear only once. Of note for this clone: The antigen is not known.

The genes are TRBV18 and TRBJ1-1, with TRBD1 as a possible D gene (6 bases). The sequenced sample consisted of naive CD4+ T cells from blood. The sequence was collected from a man younger than 35 with type 1 diabetes. The CDR3 DNA sequence: TGTGCCAGCCGGACAGATTTGAACACTGAAGCTTTCTTT. It translates to CASRTDLNTEAFF.